This TCR beta chain derives from a study of glioma-infiltrating T cells after dendritic cell vaccination (dated by TCRdb to 2015 to 2016). Regarding the complete study: A cohort of roughly 15 glioblastoma patients from Phase I and II dendritic cell vaccination trials was included, of whom 9 were newly diagnosed and 6 had recurrent disease. To make the vaccine, monocyte-derived dendritic cells were cultured for six to eight days with IL-4 and GM-CSF and then pulsed overnight with autologous tumor lysate. In glioblastoma patients vaccinated with dendritic cells, deep sequencing of TCR beta CDR3 regions served to measure tumor-infiltrating lymphocyte content and to compare repertoires between tumor and blood. Three intradermal dendritic cell vaccine injections were administered to patients at biweekly intervals in the arm below the axilla. Between the early 2000s and the early 2010s, patients were given autologous tumor lysate-pulsed dendritic cell vaccination. Survival after dendritic cell vaccination was correlated with TCR sequencing metrics, including TIL content and tumor-blood repertoire overlap.

From the germline V gene, CDR1 is SGHRS and CDR2 is YFSETQ. V is trimmed back by 1 base and J by 4 bases, and the junction contains 14 bases that no gene match accounts for. Including the terminal cysteine and phenylalanine, the CDR3 comprises 18 residues. Only CDR3 DNA remains: 54 bases, in frame from the first base. The immunoSEQ assay amplified TCRB CDR3 regions from 1.5 to 2.5 micrograms of genomic DNA, or from all available DNA when less than that amount was available. The multiplex PCR employed 60 forward primers targeting TCR V beta segments and 13 reverse primers targeting J beta segments. Synthetic control templates were spiked into each sample at limiting dilution to estimate reads per starting template. The Illumina HiSeq System generated 87 bp sequencing reads. Regarding the original processing steps: PCR and sequencing errors were removed by a nearest neighbor algorithm that merged closely related sequences. TCR overlap was measured as the percentage of unique tumor TCR beta sequences that were also present in the peripheral blood of the same patient. The table was pulled from immuneACCESS by TCRdb, which kept in-frame rearrangements only. Such tables lose some clones; where checked, under half of the loss comes from unresolved V genes, and the rest has no known cause. From that table come the V and J calls and clone size; the DNA was used to work out D and trimming. The sample has 99,000 or so clones on record, more than 70% of them singletons. The ten biggest clones cover roughly 5.3% of the sample.

This clone appeared once. This clone's antigen is unknown. One base away there is no much larger clone; base qualities are not given. The time point tag for this specimen amounts to: after dendritic cell vaccination, including at tumor progression/relapse. Patients were selected for having adequate residual fresh-frozen tumor tissue and more than two years of available survival data. Although molecular status otherwise differed among the glioblastoma patients, no patient had an isocitrate dehydrogenase mutation. PBMC were collected before vaccination, two weeks after the third vaccination, and at tumor progression if tumor progression occurred. The Qiagen DNeasy Blood extraction Kit was used for extraction of genomic DNA. The full study reports these points: The three-group TCR overlap response model was described as speculative and requiring prospective validation. The cohort was small and heterogeneous, few patients had complete blood and tumor sets, and even fewer had initial-recurrent tumor pairs. Higher estimated pretreatment TIL content predicted longer time to progression and overall survival after dendritic cell vaccination. No direct relationship between TCR clonality and survival was found, suggesting a diverse polyclonal response may matter.

The source is a human donor with glioblastoma. Specimen: blood, collected after dendritic cell vaccination. The chain couples TRBV5-1 to TRBJ2-7; 10 middle bases align to TRBD2. The CDR3 has the sequence CASSLKAASGSTGYEQYF. The DNA is as follows: TGCGCCAGCAGCTTGAAGGCGGCTAGCGGGAGTACTGGGTACGAGCAGTACTTC.